The 14 T cell receptor beta chains reported below all come from one sample, sequenced in a study of T cells after posttransplantation cyclophosphamide. Data came from immunoSEQ multiplex PCR; TCRdb stores just in-frame clones and leaves some out. Among a few thousand clones listed, approximately 89% were seen once. A marrow graft followed busulfan-fludarabine conditioning, with cyclophosphamide on days +3 and +4. Sample: PBMCs, taken after allogeneic stem cell transplant with posttransplant cyclophosphamide. The receptors derive from a female patient aged 50-59 years who received an allogeneic stem cell transplant from an unrelated donor, was CMV-positive, and had acute and chronic GVHD. Some T cells may arise from the graft donor.

The chain carries TRBV2 and TRBJ2-1; D may be TRBD1 (5 bases). Germline values: CDR1 SNHLY, CDR2 FYNNEI. The CDR3 runs to 16 residues. Trimming pared 2 bases from V and 5 bases from J, leaving 16 bases between. CDR3 nucleotide sequence: TGTGCCAGCAGTGAATTCTTGCAGGGTTTACACAATGAGCAGTTCTTC. This translates into CASSEFLQGLHNEQFF.

The chain couples TRBV9 to TRBJ2-2, with 9 bases fitting TRBD1. The J segment lost 7 bases and the V segment lost 4 bases, leaving 14 bases of the junction unmatched. This CDR3 comprises 17 residues. The germline CDR1 and CDR2 sequences are SGDLS and YYNGEE. The CDR3 region has the DNA TGTGCCAGCAGCCTCTCATCCGGGACAGGGACGGGCGGGGAGCTGTTTTTT. Its protein is CASSLSSGTGTGGELFF.

In this sample, this clone turned up a few times. The V and J genes are TRBV4-3 and TRBJ2-1; no reliable D call. V dropped 3 bases and J dropped 0 bases, with 9 bases sitting between them. Germline V gene lookup returns CDR1 LGHNA and CDR2 YSLEER. This CDR3 contains 15 residues. The CDR3 sequence is CASSQARSSYNEQFF. DNA of the CDR3: TGCGCCAGCAGCCAGGCTAGAAGCTCCTACAATGAGCAGTTCTTC.

The V call is TRBV5-1, the J call TRBJ2-7; possibly TRBD2 for D (5 bases). CDR1 SGHRS and CDR2 YFSETQ come from the germline V gene. The CDR3 runs to 15 residues. V lost 4 bases and J lost 6, with 20 bases in between. The CDR3 nucleotides are TGCGCCAGCAGCCATGACGGGAATGGTCTATCCGAGCAGTACTTC. Its translation: CASSHDGNGLSEQYF.

The V gene is TRBV7-2, the J gene TRBJ2-5, with D perhaps TRBD1 (5 bases). Between the trimmed V and J ends, which lost 1 base and 4 bases, there was a span of 13 bases. The length of the CDR3 is 15 residues. Germline values: CDR1 SGHTA, CDR2 FQGNSA. CDR3 residues: CASSLGQGWVETQYF. Written as DNA, the CDR3 is TGTGCCAGCAGCTTAGGGCAGGGATGGGTAGAGACCCAGTACTTC.

This sequence joins TRBV6-6 and TRBJ2-3; no firm D call. V lost 7 bases to trimming and J lost 0 bases, with 8 bases between them. CDR1 MNHNY and CDR2 SVGAGI come from the germline V gene (reference sequence). The CDR3 is 13 amino acids. The DNA for the CDR3 is TGTGCCAGCACTCCCCCTAGCACAGATACGCAGTATTTT. Protein product: CASTPPSTDTQYF.

The rearrangement joins TRBV4-2 to TRBJ1-5, with TRBD1 identical over 12 bases. This CDR3 region has 16 residues. Germline V gene data show CDR1 as LGHNA and CDR2 as YNFKEQ. Trimming took 0 bases from V and 5 from J; bases not matched to a gene: 2. The CDR3 loop is CASSQEGTGGYQPQHF. In DNA form, the CDR3 reads TGTGCCAGCAGCCAAGAAGGGACAGGGGGCTATCAGCCCCAGCATTTT.

The V gene is TRBV4-1, the J gene TRBJ1-1; tentatively, D is TRBD1 (5 bases). CDR1 MGHRA and CDR2 YSYEKL come from the germline V gene. Deletions cut 4 bases from V and 8 bases from J, with 17 bases between. The CDR3 is 14 amino acids. CDR3 in amino acids: CASSPSWRDSEAFF. The CDR3 nucleotides are TGCGCCAGCAGCCCCAGTTGGAGGGACTCGGAAGCTTTCTTT.

This clone was counted once. The V call is TRBV27, the J call TRBJ2-1, with 7 nucleotides matching TRBD2. J was trimmed by 3 bases and V by 3 bases; bases with no gene match: 5. This CDR3 has 15 amino acids. Looked up from germline, CDR1 is MNHEY and CDR2 is SMNVEV (reference sequence). CDR3 nucleotides: TGTGCCAGCAGTTTTCGGAGCGGGGACTACAATGAGCAGTTCTTC. This gives the protein CASSFRSGDYNEQFF.

The sample holds one count of this clone. V and J are TRBV6-5 and TRBJ2-3; 10 bases fit TRBD1. Looked up from germline, CDR1 is MNHEY and CDR2 is SVGAGI. Trimming removed 4 bases from V and 4 bases from J; junction bases left unmatched: 8. The CDR3 is 16 amino acids. CDR3 sequence (DNA): TGTGCCAGCAGTTCCACGGGACAGGGGCTTCCAGATACGCAGTATTTT. It encodes CASSSTGQGLPDTQYF.

This sequence joins TRBV29-1 and TRBJ2-7; TRBD2 might be the D (6 bases). Germline V gene sequence: CDR1 SQVTM, CDR2 ANQGSEA. The length of the CDR3 is 14 residues. V lost 3 bases, J lost 3 bases, and 15 bases lay in between. The CDR3 loop reads CSVDPGGQGYEQYF. The CDR3 DNA sequence: TGCAGCGTTGATCCCGGGGGTCAAGGCTACGAGCAGTACTTC.

The chain combines TRBV18 with TRBJ2-7; 7 nucleotides align to TRBD1. The CDR3 is made up of 14 amino acids. Germline loops: CDR1 KGHSH, CDR2 LQKENI. V dropped 5 bases and J dropped 4; count of bases not matched to a gene: 8. Here the CDR3 DNA reads TGTGCCAGCTCATTTGGAACAGGGGCGTACGAGCAGTACTTC. Its translation: CASSFGTGAYEQYF.

The chain is built from TRBV13 and TRBJ2-7; 10 bases are a match to TRBD2. CDR3 length: 14 amino acids. Germline loops: CDR1 PRHDT, CDR2 FYEKMQ (reference sequence). The ends lost 4 bases at V and 0 bases at J; junction bases unmatched: 0. The CDR3 sequence: CASSSSGSSYEQYF. In nucleotides, the CDR3 is TGTGCCAGCAGCTCTAGCGGGAGCTCCTACGAGCAGTACTTC.

The CDR3 region is CASSQSGTSRSYEQYF. The CDR3 DNA reads TGTGCCAGCAGTCAATCCGGGACTTCCCGCTCCTACGAGCAGTACTTC. The J gene is TRBJ2-7, the V gene TRBV2; tentative D call: TRBD2 (6 bases). The CDR3 is 16 residues long. V was shortened by 5 bases and J by 0 bases, with 17 bases between the two germline ends. Germline V gives CDR1 SNHLY, CDR2 FYNNEI.